What follows is one T cell receptor beta chain and its context. What it binds is unknown. MiXCR, applied by TCRdb to the 5' RACE reads, yields one record per CDR3 protein. The sample carries hundreds of thousands of distinct CDR3 sequences, roughly 12% recorded once. The sample originates from a study of CD8 T cells in ankylosing spondylitis. Study results and limitations: Within ankylosing spondylitis blood, a TCR beta motif made up of several highly homologous variants appeared to be characteristic. Clones that were linked to disease were CD8+ and were relatively rare in peripheral blood.

This CDR3 contains 15 residues. Germline-derived CDR1 and CDR2 are SGHTA and FQGNSA. The V end lost 5 bases, the J end lost 2 bases, and 12 bases lay between the germline ends. Input material: blood, either unsorted or a sorted T cell fraction (not recorded which). The origin of this receptor is a male donor with ankylosing spondylitis. The chain carries TRBV7-2 and TRBJ1-4; D is undetermined. This chain's CDR3 is CASSLEGYTNEKLFF. The CDR3 DNA follows: TGTGCCAGCAGCCTTGAGGGTTACACTAATGAAAAACTGTTTTTT. The variable domain in full, with the rest retrieved from reference TRBV7-2 and TRBJ1-4, is GAGVSQSPSNKVTEKGKDVELRCDPISGHTALYWYRQSLGQGLEFLIYFQGNSAPDKSGLPSDRFSAERTGGSVSTLTIQRTQQEDSAVYLCASSLEGYTNEKLFFGSGTQLSVL.